One and the same sample provided the 14 T cell receptor beta chains below, sequenced in a study of cytomegalovirus exposure and HLA in healthy donors. A multiplex PCR was run with 60 Vbeta primers and 13 Jbeta primers. The assay was immunoSEQ multiplex PCR, and TCRdb's table has in-frame clones only and misses some. The sample yields about 190,000 clones, more than 65% seen once. The specimen was PBMCs. Receptor source: a woman in her twenties or thirties in good health and CMV-seropositive.

Only a few counts were recorded for this clone. The CDR3 coding sequence is TGTGCCAGCAGTGAAGCTGAGGGCGCCTACGAGCAGTACTTC. It specifies CASSEAEGAYEQYF. The rearrangement links TRBV2 to TRBJ2-7, with D tentatively TRBD2 (5 bases). The germline gives CDR1 SNHLY, CDR2 FYNNEI. This CDR3 region has 14 residues. V dropped 0 bases and J dropped 2 bases, with 8 bases sitting between them.

This chain connects TRBV6-5 to TRBJ1-1; the D gene is possibly TRBD1 (6 bases). The germline CDR1 and CDR2 sequences are MNHEY and SVGAGI. The CDR3 has 13 residues. V was shortened by 4 bases and J by 5 bases, with 11 bases between the two germline ends. CDR3 protein: CASSSGGRTEAFF. As DNA, the CDR3 is TGTGCCAGCAGTTCCGGGGGGCGGACTGAAGCTTTCTTT.

This chain connects TRBV15 to TRBJ2-1; TRBD1 is a possible D gene (6 bases). Germline CDR1 and CDR2: LNHNV and YYDKDF (reference sequence). This CDR3 comprises 16 residues. Trimming pared 1 base from V and 7 bases from J, leaving 17 bases between. The CDR3 is CATSRASTGFLNEQFF. The CDR3 DNA is TGTGCCACCAGCAGAGCCTCAACAGGGTTTTTGAATGAGCAGTTCTTC. The full variable domain, with the rest looked up from reference TRBV15 and TRBJ2-1, is DAMVIQNPRYQVTQFGKPVTLSCSQTLNHNVMYWYQQKSSQAPKLLFHYYDKDFNNEADTPDNFQSRRPNTSFCFLDIRSPGLGDTAMYLCATSRASTGFLNEQFFGPGTRLTVL.

The chain uses TRBV5-4 and TRBJ2-1; D is unresolved. The germline gives CDR1 SGHNT, CDR2 YYREEE (reference sequence). Trimming took off 5 bases at V and 8 bases at J, with 14 bases between the two ends. This CDR3 is built from 13 residues. CDR3 nucleotide sequence: TGTGCCAGCAGTGAGCGACGGTGGGATGAGCAGTTCTTC. Translated: CASSERRWDEQFF.

The gene calls are TRBV7-2 and TRBJ2-4; 7 nucleotides align to TRBD1. Trimming removed 5 bases from V and 6 bases from J; junction bases left unmatched: 7. The CDR3 loop spans 14 amino acids. The V gene's germline CDR1 is SGHTA and CDR2 FQGNSA. CDR3 loop: CASSLIRQGNIQYF. DNA for the CDR3: TGTGCCAGCAGCCTAATCAGACAGGGAAACATTCAGTACTTC.

This rearrangement joins TRBV21-1 to TRBJ2-7; no check of the table's D call, TRBD2, against the DNA was made. TRBV21-1 is a listed pseudogene. The CDR3 spans 12 residues. CDR3 in amino acids: CASRGEEGEEYF. The CDR3 coding sequence is TGTGCCAGCAGGGGGGAGGAGGGTGAGGAGTACTTC.

This chain joins TRBV11-2 and TRBJ2-7; no clear D. V lost 3 bases to trimming and J lost 2 bases, with 14 bases between them. Looked up from germline, CDR1 is SGHAT and CDR2 is FQNNGV. The CDR3 is 15 amino acids. The CDR3 loop is CASSFHSLGTYEQYF. CDR3 nucleotides: TGTGCCAGCAGCTTCCATTCCCTGGGCACCTACGAGCAGTACTTC.

In this sample, this clone turned up once. The V and J genes are TRBV18 and TRBJ1-2; perhaps TRBD1 as D (5 bases). V lost 2 bases and J 0 bases, leaving 16 bases between the germline ends. CDR1 and CDR2 (germline): KGHSH, LQKENI. This CDR3 is 17 amino acids long. CDR3 in amino acids: CASSPFPGPRANYGYTF. The DNA of the CDR3 is TGTGCCAGCTCACCATTCCCAGGGCCCCGGGCTAACTATGGCTACACCTTC.

This clone was observed a handful of times. The chain employs TRBV11-2 and TRBJ2-7, with TRBD2 matching over 11 bases. This CDR3 comprises 14 residues. The V and J ends lost 5 bases and 7 bases, in that order; junction bases with no gene match: 7. Germline V lookup: CDR1 SGHAT, CDR2 FQNNGV. CDR3 region: CASSTSGRLREQYF. The DNA for the CDR3 is TGTGCCAGCAGCACTAGCGGGAGACTGCGGGAGCAGTACTTC.

The table lists this clone with a count of one. CDR3 in DNA: TGTGCCAGCAGAAAGGACAGCTCCTACGAGCAGTACTTC. Encoded protein: CASRKDSSYEQYF. The rearrangement uses TRBV2 and TRBJ2-7, with D possibly TRBD1 on 6 matching bases. V lost 6 bases and J lost 0, with 9 bases in between. There are 13 residues in the CDR3. Looked up from germline, CDR1 is SNHLY and CDR2 is FYNNEI.

The genes are TRBV11-2 and TRBJ1-2, with TRBD1 as a possible D gene (5 bases). Germline V CDR1 and CDR2: SGHAT, FQNNGV. Trimming took off 4 bases at V and 3 bases at J, with 9 bases between the two ends. CDR3 length equals 13 residues. Here the CDR3 DNA reads TGTGCCAGCAGCTCGACAGTCTACTATGGCTACACCTTC. As protein: CASSSTVYYGYTF.

CDR3 sequence reads: CASSELGSQGSTEAFF. CDR3 nucleotide sequence: TGCGCCAGCAGTGAGTTGGGAAGTCAGGGGAGCACTGAAGCTTTCTTT. The chain carries TRBV10-2 and TRBJ1-1, with D possibly TRBD1 on 6 matching bases. Trimming cost V 1 base and J 4 bases, with 16 bases left between them. Germline CDR1 WSHSY, CDR2 SAAADI. This CDR3 has 16 amino acids.

The rearrangement uses TRBV23-1 and TRBJ1-1; D is possibly TRBD1 (5 bases). TRBV23-1 is an ORF, and what it does is uncertain. There are 16 residues in the CDR3. V lost 10 bases, J lost 2 bases, and 23 bases lay in between. DNA of the CDR3: TGCGCCAACGAGTCGGTCGATCCAGGGCCCAACACTGAAGCTTTCTTT. Its protein is CANESVDPGPNTEAFF.

The chain links TRBV5-1 to TRBJ2-7; 10 bases map to TRBD2. The CDR3 has 15 amino acids. Losses at the gene ends were 3 bases for V and 2 bases for J; bases not matched to a gene: 5. Germline assignment: CDR1 SGHRS and CDR2 YFSETQ. The CDR3, as DNA: TGCGCCAGCAGCTCGGGGACTAGCGCTACCTACGAGCAGTACTTC. Protein product: CASSSGTSATYEQYF.